This TCR beta chain was sequenced during a study of T cell responses to AZD1222 COVID-19 vaccine. Using immunoSEQ multiplex PCR, the repertoire was profiled, and TCRdb retains in-frame clones only, with some absent. The table lists 150,000 to 200,000 clones, 80% to 95% of them singletons. The CDR3 length is 13 residues. CDR1 and CDR2 (germline): LGHNT, FRNRAP. Trimming left V 2 bases short and J 15 bases short, with 17 bases between. The specimen comprised peripheral blood, sampled 28 days after the second dose of the MenACWY control vaccine. This TCR was recovered from an adult who received the MenACWY meningococcal vaccine as a control. The rearrangement links TRBV12-5 to TRBJ2-1; D not resolved. The CDR3 is CASGLSVGRVWFF. CDR3 sequence (DNA): TGTGCTAGTGGTTTGAGTGTGGGTCGTGTGTGGTTCTTC.